The clone carrying this T cell receptor (beta chain) was counted a few times. Each molecule of TCR cDNA was tagged with one unique molecular identifier. TCRdb analysed the 5' RACE reads with MiXCR anew, one entry per CDR3 protein. The sample lists about 45,000 distinct CDR3 sequences; roughly 7% were seen once. The data derive from a study of spatial heterogeneity in lung cancer. Noted time point: sample taken at primary tumor resection. The sequenced material consisted of unsorted whole RNA from tumor, nontumor lung or frozen PBMC. Donors were over 70 untreated early-stage non-small cell lung cancer patients. The sequencing used PBMCs, collected at surgery. This clonotype was sampled from a female donor with early-stage non-small cell lung cancer.

The DNA for the CDR3 is TGTGCCAGCAGCCAAGGCCCGGACAGGGGGGGATATGGCTACACCTTC. Amino acid sequence: CASSQGPDRGGYGYTF. V usage is TRBV3-1 and J usage is TRBJ1-2, with 10 bases that match TRBD1. J gave up 5 bases and V 1 base, and 7 bases lay outside the gene matches. The V gene's germline CDR1 is LGHDT and CDR2 YNNKEL (reference sequence). This CDR3 has 16 residues. Complete variable domain (other parts from reference TRBV3-1 and TRBJ1-2): DTAVSQTPKYLVTQMGNDKSIKCEQNLGHDTMYWYKQDSKKFLKIMFSYNNKELIINETVPNRFSPKSPDKAHLNLHINSLELGDSAVYFCASSQGPDRGGYGYTFGSGTRLTVV.